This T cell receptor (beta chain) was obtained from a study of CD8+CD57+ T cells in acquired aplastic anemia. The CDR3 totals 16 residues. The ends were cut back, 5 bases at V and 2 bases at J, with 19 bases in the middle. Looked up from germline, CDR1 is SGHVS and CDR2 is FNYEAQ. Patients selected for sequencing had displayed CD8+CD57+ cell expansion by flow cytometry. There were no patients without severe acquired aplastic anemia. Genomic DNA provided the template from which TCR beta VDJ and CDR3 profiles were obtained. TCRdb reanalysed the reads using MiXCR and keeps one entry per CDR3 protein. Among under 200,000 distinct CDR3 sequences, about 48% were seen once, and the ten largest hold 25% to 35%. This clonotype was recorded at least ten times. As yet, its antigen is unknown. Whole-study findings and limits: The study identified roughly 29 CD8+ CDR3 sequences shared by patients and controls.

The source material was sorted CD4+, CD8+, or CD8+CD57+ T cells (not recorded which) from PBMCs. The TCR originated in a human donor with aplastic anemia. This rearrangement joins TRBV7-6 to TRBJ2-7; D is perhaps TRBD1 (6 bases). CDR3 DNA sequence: TGTGCCAGCAGCCCCAGGGGCCGGAGAGGTCCCTACGAGCAGTACTTC. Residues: CASSPRGRRGPYEQYF.